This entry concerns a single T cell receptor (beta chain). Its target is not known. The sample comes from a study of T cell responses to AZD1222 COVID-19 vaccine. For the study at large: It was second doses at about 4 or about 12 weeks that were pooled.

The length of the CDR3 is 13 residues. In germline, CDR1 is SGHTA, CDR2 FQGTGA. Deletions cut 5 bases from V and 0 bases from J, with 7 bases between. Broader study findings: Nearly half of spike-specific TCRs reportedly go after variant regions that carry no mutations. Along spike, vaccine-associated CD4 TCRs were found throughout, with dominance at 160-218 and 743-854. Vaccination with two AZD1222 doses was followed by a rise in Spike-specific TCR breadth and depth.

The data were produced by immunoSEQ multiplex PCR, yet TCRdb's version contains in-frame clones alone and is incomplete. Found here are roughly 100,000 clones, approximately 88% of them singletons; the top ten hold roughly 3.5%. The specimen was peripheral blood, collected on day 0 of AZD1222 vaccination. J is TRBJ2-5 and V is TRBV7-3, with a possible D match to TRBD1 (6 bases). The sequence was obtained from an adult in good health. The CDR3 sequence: CASSRGNQETQYF. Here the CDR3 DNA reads TGTGCCAGCAGCAGGGGGAACCAAGAGACCCAGTACTTC.